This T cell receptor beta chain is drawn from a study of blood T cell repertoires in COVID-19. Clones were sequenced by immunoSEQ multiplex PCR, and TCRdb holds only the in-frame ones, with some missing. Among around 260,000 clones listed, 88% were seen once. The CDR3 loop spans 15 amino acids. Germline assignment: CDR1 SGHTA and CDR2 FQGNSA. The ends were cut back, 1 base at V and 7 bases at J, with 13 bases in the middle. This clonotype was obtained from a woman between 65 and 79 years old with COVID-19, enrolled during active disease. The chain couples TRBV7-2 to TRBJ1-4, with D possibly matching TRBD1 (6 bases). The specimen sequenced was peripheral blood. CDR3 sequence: CASSLVYGQLEKLFF. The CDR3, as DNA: TGTGCCAGCAGCTTAGTCTATGGACAGCTTGAAAAACTGTTTTTT.